This T cell receptor (beta chain) was sequenced for a study of blood T cell repertoires in COVID-19. Study at large: COVID-19 samples, acute and convalescent, were from the United States, Italy and Spain.

The CDR3 runs to 14 residues. The J segment lost 3 bases and the V segment lost 3 bases, leaving 7 bases of the junction unmatched. Germline V gene data show CDR1 as DFQATT and CDR2 as SNEGSKA (reference sequence). Sequenced by immunoSEQ multiplex PCR; TCRdb stores in-frame clones only, minus some. The sample lists roughly 250,000 clones, around 90% seen once, with 0.95% to 1% in the top ten. The chain combines TRBV20-1 with TRBJ2-7, with 8 bases lining up with TRBD2. Sequencing input: peripheral blood. The sequence was obtained from a woman between 35 and 50 years old who had recovered from COVID-19. The CDR3 is CSASTLAVGYEQYF. The CDR3 bases are TGCAGTGCTAGTACACTAGCGGTCGGCTACGAGCAGTACTTC.